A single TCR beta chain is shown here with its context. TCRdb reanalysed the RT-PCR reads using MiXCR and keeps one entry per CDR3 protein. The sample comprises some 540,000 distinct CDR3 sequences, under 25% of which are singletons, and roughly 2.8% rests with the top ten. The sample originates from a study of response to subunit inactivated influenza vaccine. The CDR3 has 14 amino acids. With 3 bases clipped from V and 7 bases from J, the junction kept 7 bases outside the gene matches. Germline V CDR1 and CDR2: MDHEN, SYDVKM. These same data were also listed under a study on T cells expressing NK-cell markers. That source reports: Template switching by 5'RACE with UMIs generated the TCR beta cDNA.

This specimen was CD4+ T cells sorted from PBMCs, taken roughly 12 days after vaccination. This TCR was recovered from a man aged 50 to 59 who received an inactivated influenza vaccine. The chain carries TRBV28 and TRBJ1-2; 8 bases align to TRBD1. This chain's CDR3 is CASSFGTGGFGYTF. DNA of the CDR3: TGTGCCAGCAGTTTTGGGACAGGAGGATTTGGCTACACCTTC.